This TCR beta chain was identified during a study of memory CD4+ T cells and cytomegalovirus serostatus. Across the study: Of the healthy Belgian adults, 8 to 10 were CMV seropositive and fewer than 30 seronegative.

Overall study findings and caveats: The CMV-associated TCR signature appears largely within the CD4+ memory repertoire.

Sequencing was performed with immunoSEQ multiplex PCR; in TCRdb, only in-frame clones are kept and a portion is missing. The data show 45,000 to 60,000 clones, with around 82% seen just once and over 0.5% held by the top ten. In its sample, this clone was seen a few times. What it binds is unknown. Single viable CD3+CD4+CD8-CD45RO+ cells were sorted as the memory CD4+ T cells. CMV serostatus came from serum IgG against pp150, pp28, p38, p52. Positive selection with CD4 microbeads enriched total CD4+ T cells. This clonotype was obtained from an adult in good health and CMV-seronegative. Sequencing was carried out using memory CD4+ T cells from blood.

CDR3 amino acids: CAWEGTGRAKNIQYF. The CDR3 DNA reads as TGTGCCTGGGAGGGGACAGGGCGAGCCAAAAACATTCAGTACTTC. The chain carries TRBV30 and TRBJ2-4, with TRBD1 matching over 9 bases. Per the germline V gene, CDR1 is GTSNPN and CDR2 is SVGIG (reference sequence). V was clipped by 5 bases and J by 0 bases; unmatched bases: 5. The CDR3 contains 15 residues.